A single sample gave rise to the 5 T cell receptor beta chains below, sequenced in a study of graft-versus-host responses after intestinal transplantation. These receptors are not linked to any known antigen. The repertoire was sequenced with immunoSEQ multiplex PCR; TCRdb's copy has only in-frame clones and lacks some. Here the sample spans roughly 110,000 clones, roughly nine tenths being singletons. This specimen was unstimulated CD4+ T cells sorted from spleen or lymph node cells, taken before transplant. The receptors originated from a human donor who was the organ donor for an intestinal transplant.

This chain links TRBV25-1 with TRBJ2-5; 14 bases line up with TRBD2. This CDR3 region has 18 residues. The germline V gene encodes CDR1 MGHDK and CDR2 SYGVNS. V trimming: 7 bases; J trimming: 4 bases; junction bases outside the gene matches: 14. CDR3 DNA sequence: TGTGCCAGCACCCATCCGGGACAGGGGACTAGCGGGAGAGAGACCCAGTACTTC. This codes for CASTHPGQGTSGRETQYF.

This clone was detected a few times. The chain links TRBV10-3 to TRBJ2-7; 9 nucleotides line up with TRBD1. Per germline, CDR1 ENHRY and CDR2 SYGVKD. There are 14 residues in the CDR3. The ends lost 6 bases at V and 0 bases at J; junction bases unmatched: 3. CDR3 region: CAIRRQGDSYEQYF. The CDR3 region has the DNA TGTGCCATCAGGAGACAGGGGGACTCCTACGAGCAGTACTTC.

This chain's CDR3 is CASSLAAHEQFF. In nucleotides, the CDR3 is TGTGCCAGCAGTCTAGCGGCGCATGAGCAGTTCTTC. The chain carries TRBV6-6 and TRBJ2-1; 7 bases agree with TRBD2. Unmatched junction bases numbered 3, after V lost 5 bases and J lost 8 bases. The CDR3 totals 12 residues. Germline V CDR1 and CDR2: MNHNY, SVGAGI (reference sequence).

The rearrangement links TRBV30 to TRBJ2-4; D assignment may be TRBD1 or TRBD2 (6 bases each). The CDR3 spans 15 residues. Germline CDR1 reads GTSNPN; CDR2 reads SVGIG (reference sequence). The ends were cut back, 4 bases at V and 3 bases at J, with 16 bases in the middle. Here the CDR3 reads CAWNREWRGKNIQYF. The CDR3 nucleotides read TGTGCCTGGAACAGGGAATGGAGGGGCAAAAACATTCAGTACTTC. Filled out from reference TRBV30 and TRBJ2-4, the complete variable domain reads SQTIHQWPATLVQPVGSPLSLECTVEGTSNPNLYWYRQAAGRGLQLLFYSVGIGQISSEVPQNLSASRPQDRQFILSSKKLLLSDSGFYLCAWNREWRGKNIQYFGAGTRLSVL.

V usage is TRBV6-1 and J usage is TRBJ2-5, with a tentative D call TRBD1 (6 bases). Trimming stripped 2 bases from V and 5 bases from J, with 9 bases between. The length of the CDR3 is 13 residues. Germline CDR1 MNHNS, CDR2 SASEGT. CDR3 in amino acids: CASSEQGPETQYF. CDR3 DNA: TGTGCCAGCAGTGAACAGGGGCCGGAGACCCAGTACTTC.